This TCR beta chain was sequenced in a study of shared clonotypes between healthy human individuals (dated by TCRdb to 2020 to 2022). General notes on the study: A couple of women and a few men aged 18 to 49 years were included in the cohort. Different laboratories and diverse techniques were used to prepare libraries and sequence TCR repertoires, to increase sequencing depth and limit assay-specific biases. For each donor, three plates each were used for CD4 naive and CD4 memory, two plates were used for CD8 naive, and one plate was used for CD8 memory. Each donor's leukapheresis produced roughly between about 0.85 and 10 billion PBMCs. Blood TCR repertoires of several healthy adults were deeply sequenced to estimate repertoire size and the extent of clonotype sharing between individuals.

Overall study outcomes, separate from this receptor: Higher generation probabilities were observed for clonotypes shared by all four sorted-subset donors than for non-shared clonotypes. Only blood was sampled, and tissue TCR repertoires likely differ from those in blood. Pairwise subsampling led to the expectation that sequencing depth would affect the degree of clonotype sharing among donors. Naive subsets generally had larger estimated clonotype richness than memory subsets. Because the study included only a small number of donors, the genetic and exposure-history diversity represented was limited. Even with the large sequencing depth, rarefaction of the sorted-subset datasets indicated that sequencing was incomplete. About 4.5% of naive CD4, roughly 3.5% of naive CD8, about 2.1% of memory CD4, and about 0.4% of memory CD8 clonotypes were shared across a few donors.

Details on this clone: Its recognized antigen is unknown. Qualities for individual bases were not recorded, and no much larger clone is one base off.

CD8 naive samples consisted of CD45RO-negative cells that were positively selected for CCR7, yielding a CD45RA+CCR7+ population without TemRA cells. Donors were healthy HIV-negative adults with no recently reported acute infections or vaccinations. Only Caucasian adults living in Nashville, Tennessee, USA were represented among the donors. After blood collection by leukapheresis, PBMCs were isolated using Ficoll-Histopaque density gradient centrifugation and then cryopreserved in the vapor phase of liquid nitrogen. Analytical flow cytometry was used to check the purity and quantity of each magnetically sorted T cell population. Genomic DNA was isolated from each sorted fraction and quantified by UV absorbance on a Nanodrop 2000c. The CDR3 measures 13 amino acids from cysteine to phenylalanine. Of the read, only the CDR3 DNA is kept; its 39 bases are in frame from base 1. V is cut back by 10 bases and J by 4 bases, with 8 bases in the junction unmatched. According to the germline V gene, CDR1 reads MNHNS and CDR2 reads SASEGT.

Using the deep immunoSEQ assay, multiplex PCR amplified TCR CDR3 regions from genomic DNA. Extracted genomic DNA from each cell subset was distributed evenly across all wells of several immunoSEQ 96-well plates, and each plate was treated as a replicate. Each replicate PCR for sorted subsets received about 200 ng genomic DNA, equal to tens of thousands of T cell genomes. Purified libraries were quantified with a Qubit 3.0 fluorometer, sized on a Bioanalyzer 2100, and re-quantified with the KAPA Library Quantification kit. A separate single-read 150-cycle Illumina NextSeq 550 flow cell was used to sequence each immunoSEQ 96-well plate. For the original study's pipeline: Because only junctional sequences without quality scores were contained in the immunoSEQ output, filtering matching that applied to full-length reads could not be performed. Sequences were annotated with PyIR, a Python wrapper for IgBLAST v1.9, and V/J genes and CDR3 were assigned using IMGT germline references. Reads were filtered out if the reads had weak V/J assignments (E-value above 1e-6), no CDR3, stop codons, out-of-frame junctions, or ambiguous translated residues. A V3J clonotype was defined by an identical inferred V gene, J gene, and CDR3 amino acid sequence. To compute the percentage overlap between repertoires, the number of shared unique clonotypes was divided by the size of the smaller repertoire. Repertoire richness was assessed with RTK rarefaction, the Chao1 estimator, and Recon v2.1 estimates of unobserved clonotypes. OLGA was used to compute generation probabilities for all TCRbeta clonotypes that the gDNA method yielded from a few donors. The clones in this table, taken by TCRdb from immuneACCESS, are in-frame only. Not every clone is retained; where verified, under half of the shortfall comes from an unresolved V gene, and the cause of the rest is unknown. That table is the source of V, J and clone size, and D and trimming were worked out from the DNA. This sample gives just over 2,000,000 clones in total; around 96% of them show up just once. Jointly, the top ten make up approximately 1.2% of the sample.

This sequence was found in a man younger than 30 in good health. Recombination linked TRBV6-1 to TRBJ1-2; 8 bases in the middle match TRBD1. The sample was naive CD8+ T cells sorted from blood. The sample's cell subset or site label, decoded: CD45RA+CCR7+. This receptor has the CDR3 CAILGGTGYGYTF. The bases are TGTGCCATCCTAGGGGGGACAGGCTATGGCTACACCTTC.